These 30 T cell receptor beta chains share one sample of origin, sequenced in a study of T cells in Graves' hyperthyroidism and ophthalmopathy. TCR beta CDR3 regions were amplified from RNA transcripts. The HTBI set primed first-round TCR CDR3 RT-PCR. TCRdb reanalysed the multiplex PCR reads using MiXCR and keeps one entry per CDR3 protein. Among 450,000 to 650,000 distinct CDR3 sequences listed, 20% to 25% were seen once. Input material: blood. These receptors were collected from a young man with Graves' hyperthyroidism.

This chain joins TRBV12-3 or TRBV12-4 and TRBJ2-3; 10 bases match TRBD2. The ends lost 5 bases at V and 11 bases at J; junction bases unmatched: 10. The CDR3 loop spans 14 amino acids. The CDR3 DNA is TGTGCCAGCAGTCCAATGGGACTAGCGATAAAGCAGTATTTT. This sequence encodes CASSPMGLAIKQYF.

This clonotype has more than one count but fewer than ten. The genes are TRBV10-3 and TRBJ2-3, with D maybe TRBD1 (6 bases). The CDR3 consists of 13 residues. Germline lookup yields CDR1 ENHRY and CDR2 SYGVKD. Between the trimmed V and J ends, which lost 4 bases and 4 bases, there was a span of 9 bases. CDR3 sequence: CAISVGGPDTQYF. For the CDR3, the DNA is TGTGCCATCAGTGTAGGGGGACCAGATACGCAGTATTTT.

The V call is TRBV20-1, the J call TRBJ2-7, with 7 bases fitting TRBD2. This CDR3 is 14 amino acids long. The germline gives CDR1 DFQATT, CDR2 SNEGSKA (reference sequence). V dropped 3 bases and J dropped 0; count of bases not matched to a gene: 5. This CDR3 is CSASLWEGSYEQYF. CDR3 in DNA: TGCAGTGCTAGTTTGTGGGAGGGCTCCTACGAGCAGTACTTC.

This chain uses TRBV27 with TRBJ1-2; TRBD1 might be the D (6 bases). Looked up from germline, CDR1 is MNHEY and CDR2 is SMNVEV (reference sequence). The V gene lost 5 bases and the J gene lost 6 bases, with 19 bases spanning the gap. This CDR3 spans 15 amino acids. The CDR3 coding sequence is TGTGCCAGCAGTCTCAACCCACAGGGACGCCATGGCTACACCTTC. This codes for CASSLNPQGRHGYTF.

This clonotype showed up many times. The chain joins TRBV12-3 or TRBV12-4 to TRBJ1-1, with a tentative D call TRBD1 (5 bases). The CDR3 runs to 15 residues. Between the trimmed V and J ends, which lost 8 bases and 4 bases, there was a span of 20 bases. In nucleotides, the CDR3 is TGTGCCAGCGCCTCCTCCGGGGCGGCGGGCACTGAAGCTTTCTTT. This gives the protein CASASSGAAGTEAFF.

The CDR3 protein is CAIAQGEGGQPQHF. DNA for the CDR3: TGTGCCATCGCCCAGGGGGAAGGAGGTCAGCCCCAGCATTTT. The chain uses TRBV10-3 and TRBJ1-5, with 7 bases matching TRBD1. CDR1 is ENHRY, CDR2 SYGVKD, per germline. The J segment lost 6 bases and the V segment lost 8 bases, leaving 10 bases of the junction unmatched. The CDR3 has 14 residues.

This clonotype was observed many times. The chain uses TRBV10-3 and TRBJ2-2; the match to TRBD2 covers 16 bases. There are 19 residues in the CDR3. V lost 6 bases and J lost 0; bases outside the gene matches: 7. CDR1 ENHRY and CDR2 SYGVKD come from the germline V gene. The DNA for the CDR3 is TGTGCCATCAGATACGGGACTAGCGGGGGGGCAGCGAACACCGGGGAGCTGTTTTTT. Translating it yields CAIRYGTSGGAANTGELFF.

The table lists this clonotype with a few counts. A much bigger clone sits one base away, suggesting this may be a read error. The chain combines TRBV10-3 with TRBJ2-7, with D tentatively TRBD1 (5 bases). V lost 9 bases and J lost 8, with 20 bases in between. Germline CDR1 is ENHRY and CDR2 is SYGVKD. The CDR3 consists of 13 residues. In nucleotides, the CDR3 is TGTGCCATGCAAGGAGACAGCCCATACAAGCAGTACTTC. Amino acids: CAMQGDSPYKQYF.

This clonotype appeared a single time. A much more abundant neighbour one base away suggests this may be a read error. This chain links TRBV7-2 with TRBJ1-5, with a weak D call TRBD1 (6 bases). Per the germline V gene, CDR1 is SGHTA and CDR2 is FQGNSA. This CDR3 is 13 amino acids long. The CDR3 region has the DNA TGTGTCAGCAGCCCCGTGGGGGCTCAGCCCCAGCATTTT. Its protein product is CVSSPVGAQPQHF. Full variable domain (outside the CDR3, taken from reference TRBV7-2 and TRBJ1-5): GAGVSQSPSNKVTEKGKDVELRCDPISGHTALYWYRQSLGQGLEFLIYFQGNSAPDKSGLPSDRFSAERTGGSVSTLTIQRTQQEDSAVYLCVSSPVGAQPQHFGDGTRLSIL.

Concerning this clonotype itself: Given a much more abundant clone one base away, this may be a read error. The genes are TRBV2 and TRBJ1-1; no definite D call. CDR3 size: 11 residues. Germline assignment: CDR1 SNHLY and CDR2 FYNNEI. The CDR3 reads CASRAYPDAFF. The CDR3 bases are TGTGCCAGCAGGGCCTACCCTGACGCTTTCTTT.

This clonotype was observed many times. The chain uses TRBV30 and TRBJ1-1, with D uncertain. Germline values: CDR1 GTSNPN, CDR2 SVGIG (reference sequence). CDR3 length equals 10 residues. Trimming left V 5 bases short and J 7 bases short, with 8 bases between. The CDR3 DNA reads as TGTGCCTGGCAACAAAGTGAAGCTTTCTTT. Protein: CAWQQSEAFF.

J is TRBJ2-5 and V is TRBV7-2, with 9 positions matching TRBD1. The CDR3 runs 15 residues. CDR1 and CDR2 (germline): SGHTA, FQGNSA. J lost 4 bases, V lost 1 base, and 4 bases had no gene match. The CDR3 loop is CASSLGDRVPETQYF. CDR3 sequence (DNA): TGTGCCAGCAGCTTAGGGGACAGGGTACCAGAGACCCAGTACTTC. The whole variable domain, remainder taken from reference TRBV7-2 and TRBJ2-5, is GAGVSQSPSNKVTEKGKDVELRCDPISGHTALYWYRQSLGQGLEFLIYFQGNSAPDKSGLPSDRFSAERTGGSVSTLTIQRTQQEDSAVYLCASSLGDRVPETQYFGPGTRLLVL.

The CDR3 protein is CASSVDRTANEQYF. CDR3 coding DNA: TGTGCCAGCTCCGTCGACAGGACGGCCAACGAGCAGTACTTC. The chain uses TRBV18 and TRBJ2-7; a possible D gene is TRBD1 (6 bases). V lost 6 bases and J lost 5, with 17 bases in between. CDR1 is KGHSH and CDR2 is LQKENI in the germline V gene. This CDR3 contains 14 residues.

This clonotype was seen many times. The chain joins TRBV12-3 or TRBV12-4 to TRBJ1-5; 8 bases fit TRBD1. This CDR3 region has 16 residues. The junction had 9 bases not matched to a gene; V was cut back by 2 bases and J by 6 bases. The CDR3 DNA follows: TGTGCCAGCAGTTTAATCCTAGGACAGGGTGGTCAGCCCCAGCATTTT. Protein sequence: CASSLILGQGGQPQHF.

The chain employs TRBV7-6 and TRBJ2-5; D is ambiguous. The CDR3 contains 15 residues. CDR1 SGHVS and CDR2 FNYEAQ come from the germline V gene. With 0 bases removed from V and 5 bases from J, the gap between germline ends came to 13 bases. The CDR3 here is CASSLAQTGRETQYF. In DNA, the CDR3 is TGTGCCAGCAGCTTAGCCCAGACCGGTCGGGAGACCCAGTACTTC.

There are many counts of this clonotype. This chain uses TRBV29-1 with TRBJ2-5; D gene uncertain. The CDR3 has 15 amino acids. In germline, CDR1 is SQVTM, CDR2 ANQGSEA. V was trimmed by 0 bases and J by 5 bases, leaving 16 bases between them. As DNA, the CDR3 is TGCAGCGTTGAAGATCTAGGCAGGCCCCCTGAGACCCAGTACTTC. The encoded protein is CSVEDLGRPPETQYF.

This clonotype has ten or more counts. The V and J genes are TRBV11-2 and TRBJ2-7; unclear D gene. The CDR3 loop spans 11 amino acids. V dropped 3 bases and J dropped 5 bases, with 5 bases sitting between them. CDR1 is SGHAT, CDR2 FQNNGV, per germline. As DNA, the CDR3 is TGTGCCAGCAGCTTTGTCCACGAGCAGTACTTC. The encoded protein is CASSFVHEQYF.

The table lists this clonotype with many counts. With a much larger clone just one base away, this may be a read error. As the CDR3 is not closed by the conserved phenylalanine or tryptophan, this likely results from a read error. The V and J genes are TRBV12-3 or TRBV12-4 and TRBJ2-7, with D uncertain. This CDR3 is 12 amino acids long. V was pared by 6 bases and J by 3 bases, with 9 bases between. CDR3 coding DNA: TGTGCCAGCAGCCTCACTTACTACGAGCAGTACTCC. This gives the protein CASSLTYYEQYS.

This clonotype was counted only a few times. The chain joins TRBV28 to TRBJ1-1; 8 bases are a match to TRBD1. In germline, CDR1 is MDHEN, CDR2 SYDVKM. Trimming removed 6 bases from V and 3 bases from J; junction bases left unmatched: 6. The CDR3 length is 14 residues. Here the CDR3 DNA reads TGTGCCAGCAGGGACCGACAGGGGTACACTGAAGCTTTCTTT. It translates to CASRDRQGYTEAFF.

This clonotype appeared many times. The rearrangement joins TRBV12-3 or TRBV12-4 to TRBJ1-2; 11 positions match TRBD1. The V and J ends lost 1 base and 4 bases, in that order; junction bases with no gene match: 5. The CDR3 contains 16 residues. The CDR3 DNA is TGTGCCAGCAGTTTAGGTCGGACAGGGGGCAGCTATGGCTACACCTTC. It encodes CASSLGRTGGSYGYTF.

The chain couples TRBV12-3 or TRBV12-4 to TRBJ2-1, with D unresolved. The CDR3 loop spans 11 amino acids. V lost 6 bases, J lost 10 bases, and 10 bases lay in between. The CDR3 here is CASRDRKEQFF. The DNA of the CDR3 is TGTGCCAGCAGGGATAGGAAAGAGCAGTTCTTC.

This clonotype was detected ten times or more. The chain joins TRBV6-5 to TRBJ1-6; D uncertain. Per the germline V gene, CDR1 is MNHEY and CDR2 is SVGAGI. V gave up 4 bases and J gave up 5 bases, with 15 bases separating them. There are 16 residues in the CDR3. CDR3 nucleotides: TGTGCCAGCAGTTGGTCCGGATACGAGCATAATTCACCCCTCCACTTT. This translates into CASSWSGYEHNSPLHF.

This clonotype was seen repeatedly, ten times or more. The gene calls are TRBV28 and TRBJ2-2, with a tentative D call TRBD1 (6 bases). This CDR3 has 15 amino acids. Germline V gene sequence: CDR1 MDHEN, CDR2 SYDVKM. Trimming pared 9 bases from V and 3 bases from J, leaving 17 bases between. This chain's CDR3 is CASRGWTEDTGELFF. The CDR3 DNA reads TGTGCCAGTAGGGGGTGGACAGAGGACACCGGGGAGCTGTTTTTT.

The chain couples TRBV19 to TRBJ2-2; TRBD1 matches 9 bases. Unmatched junction bases numbered 8, after V lost 8 bases and J lost 4 bases. CDR3 length: 15 residues. Germline-derived CDR1 and CDR2 are LNHDA and SQIVND (reference sequence). DNA for the CDR3: TGTGCCAGTTCCCGGGACAGGGATTTCACCGGGGAGCTGTTTTTT. It encodes CASSRDRDFTGELFF.

This clonotype was recorded many times. The chain couples TRBV12-3 or TRBV12-4 to TRBJ2-5, with D perhaps given as TRBD1 or TRBD2 (5 bases each). CDR3 length: 13 residues. The V end was cut by 6 bases, the J end by 1 base, with 9 bases between. CDR3 nucleotides: TGTGCCAGCAGCTCGGGGCCCCAAGAGACCCAGTACTTC. Its protein product is CASSSGPQETQYF.

J is TRBJ1-1 and V is TRBV6-2 or TRBV6-3, with D possibly matching TRBD1 (5 bases). This CDR3 is built from 12 residues. Germline V gene sequence: CDR1 MNHEY, CDR2 SVGEGT. The V gene lost 5 bases and the J gene lost 5 bases, with 9 bases spanning the gap. The CDR3 DNA reads TGTGCCAGCAGTAATGAGGGGACTGAAGCTTTCTTT. Its protein product is CASSNEGTEAFF.

This clonotype was seen more than once but under ten times. The V gene is TRBV11-1, the J gene TRBJ2-2, with TRBD1 matching 7 bases. Trimming at V came to 6 bases and at J to 3 bases, leaving 16 bases not matched to a gene. Germline loops: CDR1 SGHAT, CDR2 FQDESV (reference sequence). The CDR3 is 18 residues long. The CDR3 bases are TGTGCCAGCAGTTCCCGGGGCCCGGGACAGAAAGACACCGGGGAGCTGTTTTTT. Amino acid sequence: CASSSRGPGQKDTGELFF.

The table lists this clonotype with many counts. This chain connects TRBV11-1 to TRBJ1-1; unclear D gene. This CDR3 contains 14 residues. Trimming left V 5 bases short and J 2 bases short, with 12 bases between. CDR1 and CDR2 from the germline V gene are SGHAT and FQDESV (reference sequence). The CDR3 region is CASSRNQRNTEAFF. The CDR3 region has the DNA TGTGCCAGCAGCAGAAACCAAAGAAACACTGAAGCTTTCTTT.

This clonotype has a count of ten or more. V is TRBV30 and J is TRBJ1-1, with D unresolved. This CDR3 region has 13 residues. Germline V gene data show CDR1 as GTSNPN and CDR2 as SVGIG (reference sequence). The germline V and J ends were trimmed by 0 bases and 1 base, with 6 bases remaining between them. CDR3 in DNA: TGTGCCTGGAGTGTACATCCGAACACTGAAGCTTTCTTT. Protein product: CAWSVHPNTEAFF.

V gene TRBV18 combines with J gene TRBJ2-3; TRBD1 aligns across 7 bases. With V trimmed by 9 bases and J by 10 bases, 10 bases remained unmatched. In germline, CDR1 is KGHSH, CDR2 LQKENI. CDR3 length equals 12 residues. The CDR3: CASMLPGGAQYF. CDR3 nucleotides: TGTGCCAGTATGCTGCCAGGGGGAGCGCAGTATTTT.